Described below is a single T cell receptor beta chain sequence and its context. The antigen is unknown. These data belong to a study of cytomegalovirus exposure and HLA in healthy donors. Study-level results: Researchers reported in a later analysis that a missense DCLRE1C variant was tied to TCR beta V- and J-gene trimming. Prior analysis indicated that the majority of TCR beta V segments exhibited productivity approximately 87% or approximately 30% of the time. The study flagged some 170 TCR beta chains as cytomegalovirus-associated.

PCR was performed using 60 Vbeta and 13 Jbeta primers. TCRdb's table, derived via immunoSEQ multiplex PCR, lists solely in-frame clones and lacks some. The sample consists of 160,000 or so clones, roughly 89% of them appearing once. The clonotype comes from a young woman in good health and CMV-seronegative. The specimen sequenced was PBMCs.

CDR3 residues: CASSARQNEAFF. For the CDR3, the DNA is TGTGCCAGCAGCGCCCGACAGAATGAAGCTTTCTTT. The chain carries TRBV5-8 and TRBJ1-1; D is perhaps TRBD1 (5 bases). CDR1 SGHTS and CDR2 YDEGEE come from the germline V gene. Trimming pared 4 bases from V and 7 bases from J, leaving 11 bases between. The CDR3 sequence is 12 residues long.